The rows below give T cell receptor beta chains drawn from one sample of a study of cytomegalovirus exposure and HLA in healthy donors. Clones were read by immunoSEQ multiplex PCR, and TCRdb kept only the in-frame ones, dropping some. The profile shows 100,000 to 150,000 clones, more than 70% of them singletons. Material: PBMCs. The receptors here all came from a man aged 25 to 45 in good health and CMV-seronegative. Each CDR3 is given with its conserved first and last residue.

len,j_gene,v_gene,CDR3aa
16,TRBJ2-3,TRBV4-1,CASSQPSGTSTDTQYF
13,TRBJ1-2,TRBV5-6,CASSRGSSYGYTF
13,TRBJ2-1,TRBV18,CASSPGQYNEQFF
18,TRBJ2-3,TRBV5-1,CASSLPGTSGGASDTQYF
15,TRBJ2-3,TRBV19,CASRLGGEITDTQYF
16,TRBJ2-7,TRBV19,CASSMGPRGSGYEQYF
16,TRBJ1-2,TRBV4-2,CASSQAWGESFYGYTF
13,TRBJ2-4,TRBV2,CASQTGAKNIQYF
17,TRBJ2-1,TRBV9,CASSVTEAGGPGNEQFF
15,TRBJ1-2,TRBV19,CASSIVQGIGYGYTF
16,TRBJ2-1,TRBV5-1,CASSSAGASSYNEQFF
15,TRBJ2-7,TRBV18,CASSVQGTRASEQYF
13,TRBJ1-1,TRBV5-5,CASSLVLNTEAFF
15,TRBJ1-1,TRBV5-1,CASSSEHRGNTEAFF
14,TRBJ1-2,TRBV5-6,CASSPAHGGYGYTF
15,TRBJ2-7,TRBV21-1,CASSKGLAGPYEQYF
15,TRBJ1-2,TRBV5-4,CASSLFFQGRAGYTF
14,TRBJ2-5,TRBV28,CASSLMGGRETQYF
16,TRBJ1-1,TRBV19,CASSNRQGGRSTEAFF
12,TRBJ1-1,TRBV30,CAWSVLNTEAFF